What follows describes a single T cell receptor beta chain. Its matching antigen is unknown. This entry belongs to a study of CXCR3-negative and CXCR3-positive naive CD8 T cells. In the study overall: Sequencing gave roughly 140 million TRB reads overall, about 1.5 +/- 0.3 million per library.

The CDR3 sequence is 15 residues long. The germline V gene encodes CDR1 SGDLS and CDR2 YYNGEE. The TRB libraries of cDNA were built by UMI-labeled 5' RACE. TCRdb reprocessed the 5' RACE reads, with one entry per CDR3 protein and no DNA. The sample's table shows about 98,000 distinct CDR3 sequences. Study-level points and caveats: TRB CDR3 hydrophobicity was greater in CXCR3-positive naive cells than in CXCR3-negative naive cells. The study found comparably high diversity in both naive subsets and much lower diversity in memory CD8+ cells. TRBV-TRBJ usage matched between naive CXCR3-negative and CXCR3-positive cells but not between memory cells. Cryopreservation partially decreased CXCR3 expression, and most assays used fresh PBMCs.

This receptor was identified in a human donor in good health. Some clones in this sample may be carry-over from other donors' samples. The V gene is TRBV9, the J gene TRBJ2-7; without DNA, the TCRdb call of TRBD1 cannot be checked. The sequenced material came from naive CXCR3+ CD8+ T cells from blood. Subset described: CD45RO-CCR7+CD27+CD95- naive CD8+ T cells expressing CXCR3 (TNR3+). The CDR3: CASSVAGGTSYEQYF.